This TCR beta chain emerged from a study of T cell responses to AZD1222 COVID-19 vaccine. Trimming shortened V by 3 bases and J by 7 bases, and 19 bases separated the two germline ends. The CDR3 sequence is 15 residues long. CDR1 LNHDA and CDR2 SQIVND come from the germline V gene (reference sequence). Profiling relied on immunoSEQ multiplex PCR, and the TCRdb table lists in-frame clones only, not all of them. The sample consists of under 200,000 clones, more than 90% of them appearing once. Here the sequenced sample was peripheral blood, taken 28 days after the second dose of the MenACWY control vaccine. The gene calls are TRBV19 and TRBJ2-7; D might be TRBD2 (6 bases). This clonotype was obtained from an adult who received the MenACWY meningococcal vaccine as a control. For the CDR3, the DNA is TGTGCCAGTAGTATCGACGAGGCAGGGAGGTTGGAGCAGTACTTC. It encodes CASSIDEAGRLEQYF.